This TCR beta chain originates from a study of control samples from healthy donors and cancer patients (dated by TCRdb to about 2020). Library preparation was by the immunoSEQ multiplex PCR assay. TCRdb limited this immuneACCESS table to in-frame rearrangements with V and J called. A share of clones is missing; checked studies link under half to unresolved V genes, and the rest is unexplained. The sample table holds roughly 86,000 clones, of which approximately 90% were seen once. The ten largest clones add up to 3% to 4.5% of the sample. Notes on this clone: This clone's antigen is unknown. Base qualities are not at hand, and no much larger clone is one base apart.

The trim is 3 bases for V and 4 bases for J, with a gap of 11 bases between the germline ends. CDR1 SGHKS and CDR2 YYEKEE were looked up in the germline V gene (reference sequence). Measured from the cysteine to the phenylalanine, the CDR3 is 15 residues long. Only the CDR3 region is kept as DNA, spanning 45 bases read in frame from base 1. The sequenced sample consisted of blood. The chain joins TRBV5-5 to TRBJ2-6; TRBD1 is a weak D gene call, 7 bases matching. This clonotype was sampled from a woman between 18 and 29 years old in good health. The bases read TGTGCCAGCAGCTCCAGGGGGGCGGGGGCCAACGTCCTGACTTTC. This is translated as CASSSRGAGANVLTF.